This record concerns one T cell receptor (beta chain) sequence. Its target is unknown. The data were obtained in a study of response to subunit inactivated influenza vaccine. Study outcomes and limitations: New T cells are recruited in small numbers by each seasonal influenza vaccination, according to the authors' suggestion.

TCRdb reprocessed the RT-PCR reads with MiXCR, giving one entry per CDR3 protein. This table has 630,000 or so distinct CDR3 sequences, around 16% appearing once. The sequencing here drew on PBMCs from blood, taken roughly 13 days after vaccination. The TCR was taken from a man aged 50-60 years who received an inactivated influenza vaccine.

DNA for the CDR3: TGCGCCAGCAGCTTCGCCAGGGCCAACAATGAGCAGTTCTTC. Its protein product is CASSFARANNEQFF. The chain combines TRBV5-1 with TRBJ2-1; TRBD1 is a possible D gene (5 bases). Trimming cost V 2 bases and J 5 bases, with 11 bases left between them. The CDR3 has 14 residues. Germline assignment: CDR1 SGHRS and CDR2 YFSETQ.